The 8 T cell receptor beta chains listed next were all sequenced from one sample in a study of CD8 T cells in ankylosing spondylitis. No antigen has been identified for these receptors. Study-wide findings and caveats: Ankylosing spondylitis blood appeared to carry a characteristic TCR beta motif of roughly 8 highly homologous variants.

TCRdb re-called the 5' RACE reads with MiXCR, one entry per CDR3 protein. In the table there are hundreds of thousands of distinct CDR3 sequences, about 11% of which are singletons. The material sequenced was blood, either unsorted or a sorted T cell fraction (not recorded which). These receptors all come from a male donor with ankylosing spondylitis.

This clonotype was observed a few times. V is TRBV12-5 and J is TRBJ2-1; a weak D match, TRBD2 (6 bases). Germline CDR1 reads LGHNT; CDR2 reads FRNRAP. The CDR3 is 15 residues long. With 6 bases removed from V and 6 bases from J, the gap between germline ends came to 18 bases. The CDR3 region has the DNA TGTGCTAGTGGCCCTGGGGTAGCGGAGTTCAATGAGCAGTTCTTC. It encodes CASGPGVAEFNEQFF.

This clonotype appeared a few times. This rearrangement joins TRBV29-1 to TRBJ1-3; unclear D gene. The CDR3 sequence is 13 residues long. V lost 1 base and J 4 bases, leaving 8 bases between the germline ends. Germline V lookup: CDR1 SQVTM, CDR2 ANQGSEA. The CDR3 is CSVEVGGGNTIYF. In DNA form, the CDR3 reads TGCAGCGTTGAAGTTGGAGGGGGAAACACCATATATTTT.

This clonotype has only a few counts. CDR3 amino acids: CAISGVGGEKLFF. In DNA form, the CDR3 reads TGTGCCATCAGCGGGGTAGGGGGTGAAAAACTGTTTTTT. V is TRBV10-3 and J is TRBJ1-4; TRBD1 might be the D (6 bases). Germline CDR1 is ENHRY and CDR2 is SYGVKD. CDR3 size: 13 residues. V lost 6 bases to trimming and J lost 7 bases, with 12 bases between them.

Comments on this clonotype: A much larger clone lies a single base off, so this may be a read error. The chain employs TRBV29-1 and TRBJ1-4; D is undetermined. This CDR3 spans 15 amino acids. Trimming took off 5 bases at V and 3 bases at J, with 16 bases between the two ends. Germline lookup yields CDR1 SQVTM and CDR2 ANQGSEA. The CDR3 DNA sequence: TGCAGCGTTAGCGGGCGGCCGGGTGCTAATGAAAAACTGTTTTTT. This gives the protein CSVSGRPGANEKLFF.

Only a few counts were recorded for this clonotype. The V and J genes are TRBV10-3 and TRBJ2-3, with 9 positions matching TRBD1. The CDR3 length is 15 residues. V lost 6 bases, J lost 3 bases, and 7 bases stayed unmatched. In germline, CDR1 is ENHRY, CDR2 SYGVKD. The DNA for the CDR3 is TGTGCCATCAGGGAGGACAGGGGTGGAACAGATACGCAGTATTTT. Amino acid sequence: CAIREDRGGTDTQYF.

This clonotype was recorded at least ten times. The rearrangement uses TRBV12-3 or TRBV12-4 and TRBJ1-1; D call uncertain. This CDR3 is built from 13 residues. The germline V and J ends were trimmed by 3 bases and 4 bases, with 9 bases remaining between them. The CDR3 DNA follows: TGTGCCAGCAGTTTGAACCAGCTCACTGAAGCTTTCTTT. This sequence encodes CASSLNQLTEAFF.

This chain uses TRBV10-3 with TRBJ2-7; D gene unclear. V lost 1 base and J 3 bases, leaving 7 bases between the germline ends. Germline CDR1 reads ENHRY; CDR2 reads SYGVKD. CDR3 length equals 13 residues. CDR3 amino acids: CAISEFYRYEQYF. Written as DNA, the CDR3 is TGTGCCATCAGTGAGTTCTATCGCTACGAGCAGTACTTC.

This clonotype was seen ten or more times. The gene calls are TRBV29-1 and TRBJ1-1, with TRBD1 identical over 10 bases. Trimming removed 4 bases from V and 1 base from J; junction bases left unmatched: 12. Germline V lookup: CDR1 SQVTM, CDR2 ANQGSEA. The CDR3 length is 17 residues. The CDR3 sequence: CSVVGDRGGGRNTEAFF. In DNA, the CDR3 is TGCAGCGTTGTTGGGGACAGGGGCGGGGGTCGGAACACTGAAGCTTTCTTT.